The 17 T cell receptor beta chains below come from one sample, sequenced in a study of blood T cell repertoires in COVID-19 (dated by TCRdb to the early 2020s). The receptor library was made with the immunoSEQ multiplex PCR assay. In its TCRdb copy, this immuneACCESS table keeps in-frame sequences only and misses some clones. Where compared with another copy, unresolved V genes explain less than half of these, and the others have no known cause. In this sample the table shows 350,000 to 450,000 clones, approximately 89% of which occur a single time. The ten largest make up roughly 0.9% of the sample. Sequencing used PBMCs or T cells enriched from blood (not recorded which). The origin of the receptors is a woman aged 40 to 50 who had been exposed to COVID-19.

The chain combines TRBV25-1 with TRBJ1-1; D not certain. The V end lost 1 base, the J end lost 2 bases, and 5 bases lay between the germline ends. CDR1 and CDR2 (germline): MGHDK, SYGVNS. The CDR3 is made up of 13 amino acids. CDR3 coding DNA: TGTGCCAGCAGTGAATTACAAAACACTGAAGCTTTCTTT. Translated, it gives CASSELQNTEAFF. Full variable domain (outside the CDR3, taken from reference TRBV25-1 and TRBJ1-1): EADIYQTPRYLVIGTGKKITLECSQTMGHDKMYWYQQDPGMELHLIHYSYGVNSTEKGDLSSESTVSRIRTEHFPLTLESARPSHTSQYLCASSELQNTEAFFGQGTRLTVV.

V is TRBV5-1 and J is TRBJ2-5; 9 nucleotides align to TRBD2. V was clipped by 3 bases and J by 1 base; unmatched bases: 1. This CDR3 spans 14 amino acids. Per the germline V gene, CDR1 is SGHRS and CDR2 is YFSETQ. The CDR3 DNA sequence: TGCGCCAGCAGCTCGACTAGCGGCCAAGAGACCCAGTACTTC. Translating gives CASSSTSGQETQYF.

The chain combines TRBV12-3 or TRBV12-4 with TRBJ1-5; D is uncertain. This CDR3 is 13 amino acids long. Trimming pared 4 bases from V and 4 bases from J, leaving 8 bases between. CDR3 sequence: CASSSEGNQPQHF. As DNA, the CDR3 is TGTGCCAGCAGTTCTGAGGGTAATCAGCCCCAGCATTTT.

In nucleotides, the CDR3 is TGTGCCTGGAGTGACCAGGGGATCGGGAGCACAGATACGCAGTATTTT. This gives the protein CAWSDQGIGSTDTQYF. The V and J genes are TRBV30 and TRBJ2-3; possible D gene TRBD1, 6 bases. From germline, CDR1 is GTSNPN and CDR2 SVGIG (reference sequence). This CDR3 has 16 amino acids. Trimming took 1 base from V and 0 from J, leaving 14 bases between them.

The chain uses TRBV6-5 and TRBJ1-2, with D unclear. V lost 5 bases and J 3 bases, leaving 13 bases between the germline ends. Germline V CDR1 and CDR2: MNHEY, SVGAGI. This CDR3 comprises 14 residues. The CDR3 loop reads CASSRAARDYGYTF. In DNA form, the CDR3 reads TGTGCCAGCAGTCGAGCGGCTAGGGACTATGGCTACACCTTC.

This rearrangement joins TRBV6-4 to TRBJ2-2, with D tentatively TRBD1 (6 bases). The CDR3 spans 14 residues. The germline V gene encodes CDR1 MRHNA and CDR2 SNTAGT. V lost 2 bases, J lost 6 bases, and 10 bases lay in between. CDR3 residues: CASSDRKGAGELFF. The DNA for the CDR3 is TGTGCCAGCAGTGACCGTAAGGGGGCCGGGGAGCTGTTTTTT.

This chain links TRBV11-3 with TRBJ2-1; D remains ambiguous. The CDR3 has 13 amino acids. CDR1 and CDR2 from the germline V gene are SGHNT and YENEEA. Trimming removed 5 bases from V and 7 bases from J, with 12 bases in between. CDR3 residues: CASSQSLVNEQFF. The CDR3 region has the DNA TGTGCCAGCAGCCAATCTCTAGTAAATGAGCAGTTCTTC.

The V gene is TRBV6-5, the J gene TRBJ2-7; 10 bases map to TRBD2. After removal of 7 bases from V and 5 bases from J, the junction contained 11 bases not matched to a gene. This CDR3 is built from 15 residues. Germline V gene lookup returns CDR1 MNHEY and CDR2 SVGAGI. CDR3 coding DNA: TGTGCCAGCACAGAGGGAGCTAGCGGGAGAGACGAGCAGTACTTC. It is translated as CASTEGASGRDEQYF.

The V and J genes are TRBV11-2 and TRBJ1-3; tentative D call: TRBD1 (5 bases). CDR1 is SGHAT and CDR2 is FQNNGV in the germline V gene. CDR3 length: 14 amino acids. V lost 0 bases and J lost 5, with 8 bases in between. The CDR3 loop reads CASSLEAGRNTIYF. The CDR3 bases are TGTGCCAGCAGCTTAGAAGCAGGGAGAAACACCATATATTTT.

The V call is TRBV18, the J call TRBJ1-2; 7 positions agree with TRBD1. V was clipped by 6 bases and J by 4 bases; unmatched bases: 8. Germline lookup yields CDR1 KGHSH and CDR2 LQKENI. The CDR3 is made up of 14 amino acids. CDR3 coding DNA: TGTGCCAGCTCCCCTCCGGGACAGCCCTATGGCTACACCTTC. It encodes CASSPPGQPYGYTF.

The rearrangement uses TRBV29-1 and TRBJ2-5; 8 bases match TRBD2. Germline lookup yields CDR1 SQVTM and CDR2 ANQGSEA. This CDR3 has 15 amino acids. Trimming at V came to 4 bases and at J to 2 bases, leaving 9 bases not matched to a gene. The CDR3 DNA reads TGCAGCGTTGGGAAGTGGCGGGAGGAACAAGAGACCCAGTACTTC. The encoded protein is CSVGKWREEQETQYF.

This clone appeared a single time. The chain carries TRBV13 and TRBJ2-3; 8 bases match TRBD2. Germline assignment: CDR1 PRHDT and CDR2 FYEKMQ (reference sequence). CDR3 size: 17 residues. V lost 5 bases, J lost 0 bases, and 10 bases stayed unmatched. The DNA of the CDR3 is TGTGCCAGCAGCCCGCCCTCCGGACTAGCCAGCACAGATACGCAGTATTTT. Translated, it gives CASSPPSGLASTDTQYF.

This chain joins TRBV9 and TRBJ2-7; D is uncertain. Germline V gene lookup returns CDR1 SGDLS and CDR2 YYNGEE. Between the trimmed V and J ends, which lost 3 bases and 0 bases, there was a span of 10 bases. This CDR3 has 14 amino acids. The CDR3 sequence: CASSGPRNSYEQYF. DNA of the CDR3: TGTGCCAGCAGCGGCCCGCGTAACTCCTACGAGCAGTACTTC.

V gene TRBV19 combines with J gene TRBJ1-1; 12 nucleotides agree with TRBD1. Germline values: CDR1 LNHDA, CDR2 SQIVND (reference sequence). With V trimmed by 9 bases and J by 1 base, 3 bases remained unmatched. This CDR3 spans 14 amino acids. The chain's CDR3 is CASRDRGPNTEAFF. The CDR3 DNA follows: TGTGCCAGCCGGGACAGGGGGCCGAACACTGAAGCTTTCTTT.

This sequence joins TRBV19 and TRBJ1-5; D is perhaps TRBD1 (6 bases). V was shortened by 7 bases and J by 5 bases, with 15 bases between the two germline ends. The CDR3 is 14 amino acids. Germline loops: CDR1 LNHDA, CDR2 SQIVND (reference sequence). The CDR3 here is CASTVTGIDQPQHF. CDR3 nucleotides: TGTGCCAGTACCGTTACAGGGATAGATCAGCCCCAGCATTTT.

The count of this clone is one. The V call is TRBV7-2, the J call TRBJ2-1; 7 bases are shared with TRBD2. The CDR3 contains 16 residues. Per germline, CDR1 SGHTA and CDR2 FQGNSA. Trimming cost V 8 bases and J 3 bases; bases outside gene matches: 13. CDR3 coding DNA: TGTGCCAGCCACGTCGGGGGGAGGGGCAACTACAATGAGCAGTTCTTC. It encodes CASHVGGRGNYNEQFF. The variable domain in full, completed from reference TRBV7-2 and TRBJ2-1, reads GAGVSQSPSNKVTEKGKDVELRCDPISGHTALYWYRQSLGQGLEFLIYFQGNSAPDKSGLPSDRFSAERTGGSVSTLTIQRTQQEDSAVYLCASHVGGRGNYNEQFFGPGTRLTVL.

The chain is built from TRBV5-1 and TRBJ2-7; a possible D gene is TRBD1 (5 bases). The CDR3 consists of 15 residues. From germline, CDR1 is SGHRS and CDR2 YFSETQ. Trimming pared 4 bases from V and 2 bases from J, leaving 16 bases between. CDR3 in amino acids: CASSPQVLITYEQYF. The DNA for the CDR3 is TGCGCCAGCAGCCCACAGGTACTAATTACCTACGAGCAGTACTTC.